This T cell receptor beta chain derives from a study of shared clonotypes between healthy human individuals. Repertoires were generated with immunoSEQ multiplex PCR, while TCRdb's copy carries only in-frame clones and drops some. The table lists 330,000 or so clones, about 74% of them singletons. The V gene's germline CDR1 is LNHNV and CDR2 YYDKDF (reference sequence). The CDR3 spans 14 residues. This clone appeared a few times. At one end the junction does not follow the germline gene, possibly because of a read error. The receptor's source is a man aged 25-40 years in good health. The material sequenced was memory CD4+ T cells sorted from blood. Specified subset: CD45RA-negative fraction. This chain connects TRBV15 to TRBJ2-3, with 10 bases matching TRBD2. The CDR3 region has the DNA TGTGCCACCAGCCCTAGCGGGAGCAGAGATACGCAGTATTTT. It encodes CATSPSGSRDTQYF.